Shown below are 2 T cell receptor beta chains from a single sample sequenced in a study of response to subunit inactivated influenza vaccine. TCRdb reprocessed the RT-PCR reads with MiXCR, giving one entry per CDR3 protein. The sample yields more than 500,000 distinct CDR3 sequences, roughly 10% seen once. The sample also formed part of further work on T cells expressing NK-cell markers. That investigation notes: Beta-chain TCR cDNA was generated via 5'RACE template switching with UMIs.

Sequenced here: PBMCs from blood, sampled on the day of vaccination. Receptors originate from a man in his forties or fifties who received an inactivated influenza vaccine.

The gene calls are TRBV12-3 or TRBV12-4 and TRBJ2-5; 8 nucleotides align to TRBD1. Trimming took 5 bases from V and 5 from J; bases not matched to a gene: 10. This CDR3 region has 15 residues. The CDR3 sequence is CASSTQGAIGETQYF. The CDR3 bases are TGTGCCAGCAGTACCCAGGGGGCGATCGGGGAGACCCAGTACTTC.

V and J are TRBV30 and TRBJ1-5; D is uncertain. Germline CDR1 and CDR2: GTSNPN and SVGIG (reference sequence). V lost 3 bases, J lost 2 bases, and 14 bases lay in between. This CDR3 is 15 amino acids long. The CDR3 is CAWSDPAEGNQPQHF. The CDR3 nucleotides read TGTGCCTGGAGCGACCCGGCGGAAGGCAATCAGCCCCAGCATTTT.